One and the same sample provided the 32 T cell receptor beta chains below, sequenced in a study of CD8+CD57+ T cells in acquired aplastic anemia. TCR beta VDJ combinations and CDR3 sequences were profiled from genomic DNA. From the reads, TCRdb called clonotypes with MiXCR, one entry per CDR3 protein. The table includes about 210,000 distinct CDR3 sequences, about 37% detected once. The sequenced sample consisted of sorted CD4+, CD8+, or CD8+CD57+ T cells (not recorded which) from PBMCs. The origin of the receptors is a human donor in good health, serving as a control.

This clonotype was counted many times. The V call is TRBV19, the J call TRBJ1-1; D is unclear. V lost 0 bases and J 5 bases, leaving 13 bases between the germline ends. Per the germline V gene, CDR1 is LNHDA and CDR2 is SQIVND (reference sequence). This CDR3 has 15 amino acids. As DNA, the CDR3 is TGTGCCAGTAGTATAGACCCATCGACAAGAACTGAAGCTTTCTTT. Translation gives CASSIDPSTRTEAFF.

This chain links TRBV15 with TRBJ2-1, with a tentative D call TRBD2 (5 bases). CDR3 size: 15 residues. Germline values: CDR1 LNHNV, CDR2 YYDKDF (reference sequence). Deletions cut 3 bases from V and 8 bases from J, with 17 bases between. The CDR3 loop is CATSSTRTRADEQFF. Written as DNA, the CDR3 is TGTGCCACCAGCAGCACAAGGACTCGCGCGGATGAGCAGTTCTTC.

This clonotype has ten or more counts. The chain carries TRBV5-1 and TRBJ2-7, with 12 bases identical to TRBD2. After removal of 4 bases from V and 0 bases from J, the junction contained 8 bases not matched to a gene. Germline CDR1 and CDR2: SGHRS and YFSETQ. The CDR3 consists of 17 residues. CDR3 nucleotide sequence: TGCGCCAGCAGCCCAGGACTAGCGGGACGGAGCTCCTACGAGCAGTACTTC. Its translation is CASSPGLAGRSSYEQYF. Combining the CDR3 with reference TRBV5-1 and TRBJ2-7 gives the whole variable domain KAGVTQTPRYLIKTRGQQVTLSCSPISGHRSVSWYQQTPGQGLQFLFEYFSETQRNKGNFPGRFSGRQFSNSRSEMNVSTLELGDSALYLCASSPGLAGRSSYEQYFGPGTRLTVT.

Concerning this clonotype: The final CDR3 position lacks the conserved phenylalanine or tryptophan, pointing to a likely read error. The chain combines TRBV30 with TRBJ2-7; D may be TRBD2 (7 bases). The V gene's germline CDR1 is GTSNPN and CDR2 SVGIG (reference sequence). The length of the CDR3 is 13 residues. V was cut by 6 bases and J by 2 bases, with 14 bases left in between. This CDR3 reads CACGRSGAYEQYL. CDR3 nucleotides: TGTGCCTGCGGGAGGTCAGGGGCCTACGAGCAGTACCTC.

CDR3 DNA: TGTGCCAGCAGCATGACAGTCTCTGGAAACACCATATATTTT. This sequence encodes CASSMTVSGNTIYF. The chain joins TRBV11-3 to TRBJ1-3; possible D gene TRBD1, 5 bases. V lost 5 bases, J lost 0 bases, and 8 bases lay in between. The CDR3 covers 14 residues. The germline gives CDR1 SGHNT, CDR2 YENEEA.

The genes are TRBV2 and TRBJ1-2; D remains ambiguous. Trimming cost V 4 bases and J 8 bases, with 17 bases left between them. The CDR3 has 14 residues. The germline V gene encodes CDR1 SNHLY and CDR2 FYNNEI. CDR3 DNA sequence: TGTGCCAGCAGTGTGTTGGGAGGCCGCGAAGGCTACACCTTC. The encoded protein is CASSVLGGREGYTF.

This clonotype has a count of ten or more. The V gene is TRBV7-2, the J gene TRBJ2-7, with D tentatively TRBD2 (6 bases). Between the trimmed V and J ends, which lost 4 bases and 3 bases, there was a span of 10 bases. Germline CDR1 is SGHTA and CDR2 is FQGNSA. This CDR3 comprises 13 residues. The CDR3: CASSSGRLYEQYF. In DNA, the CDR3 is TGTGCCAGCAGCTCCGGGAGACTCTACGAGCAGTACTTC.

The chain uses TRBV7-2 and TRBJ2-5; 12 positions agree with TRBD2. The ends lost 5 bases at V and 4 bases at J; junction bases unmatched: 5. This CDR3 has 15 amino acids. The germline V gene encodes CDR1 SGHTA and CDR2 FQGNSA. CDR3 in DNA: TGTGCCAGCAGCAGTTGGACTAGCGGGGCAGAGACCCAGTACTTC. Protein sequence: CASSSWTSGAETQYF. Looking up the rest from reference TRBV7-2 and TRBJ2-5 gives the full variable domain: GAGVSQSPSNKVTEKGKDVELRCDPISGHTALYWYRQSLGQGLEFLIYFQGNSAPDKSGLPSDRFSAERTGGSVSTLTIQRTQQEDSAVYLCASSSWTSGAETQYFGPGTRLLVL.

Only a few counts were recorded for this clonotype. This rearrangement joins TRBV5-1 to TRBJ2-2, with a possible D match to TRBD2 (5 bases). V lost 6 bases and J 1 base, leaving 10 bases between the germline ends. The CDR3 totals 14 residues. Germline V CDR1 and CDR2: SGHRS, YFSETQ. The CDR3 is CASNPGLNTGELFF. The CDR3 region has the DNA TGCGCCAGCAACCCCGGACTGAACACCGGGGAGCTGTTTTTT. The variable domain in full, with the rest retrieved from reference TRBV5-1 and TRBJ2-2, is KAGVTQTPRYLIKTRGQQVTLSCSPISGHRSVSWYQQTPGQGLQFLFEYFSETQRNKGNFPGRFSGRQFSNSRSEMNVSTLELGDSALYLCASNPGLNTGELFFGEGSRLTVL.

The V call is TRBV12-3 or TRBV12-4, the J call TRBJ2-7, with D perhaps TRBD1 or TRBD2 (5 bases each). This CDR3 is 14 amino acids long. Trimming removed 1 base at V and 6 bases at J, with 13 bases between. The chain's CDR3 is CASSLGGTPREQYF. CDR3 nucleotide sequence: TGTGCCAGCAGTTTAGGAGGGACCCCCCGCGAGCAGTACTTC.

This clonotype was seen at least ten times. This CDR3 reads CASNLDGGYTF. For the CDR3, the DNA is TGTGCCAGTAATCTGGACGGCGGCTACACCTTC. V gene TRBV19 combines with J gene TRBJ1-2, with no clear D. The CDR3 totals 11 residues. Trimming left V 7 bases short and J 8 bases short, with 11 bases between. Germline CDR1 and CDR2: LNHDA and SQIVND (reference sequence).

The J gene is TRBJ1-1, the V gene TRBV20-1, with D tentatively TRBD1 (6 bases). The V gene's germline CDR1 is DFQATT and CDR2 SNEGSKA (reference sequence). The CDR3 runs to 18 residues. Trimming stripped 3 bases from V and 1 base from J, with 24 bases between. The CDR3 DNA sequence: TGCAGTGCTAGTCCTACCCCGAACAGGGCCCTCGCGAACACTGAAGCTTTCTTT. Protein: CSASPTPNRALANTEAFF.

Many counts were recorded for this clonotype. V and J are TRBV10-3 and TRBJ1-1; no clear D gene. V dropped 2 bases and J dropped 4 bases, with 14 bases sitting between them. Germline assignment: CDR1 ENHRY and CDR2 SYGVKD. The CDR3 has 15 amino acids. The DNA of the CDR3 is TGTGCCATCAGTGAGAGTGGGGATTGGGCCACTGAAGCTTTCTTT. Translation: CAISESGDWATEAFF.

This clonotype was counted ten times or more. V and J are TRBV24-1 and TRBJ2-3; 8 bases agree with TRBD2. The V gene's germline CDR1 is KGHDR and CDR2 SFDVKD. V lost 5 bases to trimming and J lost 3 bases; unmatched junction nucleotides: 9. The CDR3 consists of 16 residues. The CDR3 nucleotides are TGTGCCACCAGTGTGAGGGCTAGCGGGTCTACAGATACGCAGTATTTT. Its protein product is CATSVRASGSTDTQYF.

This clonotype was counted ten times or more. The chain combines TRBV10-1 with TRBJ2-3; D is unclear. CDR3 length equals 13 residues. The V end was cut by 4 bases, the J end by 10 bases, with 15 bases between. The germline V gene encodes CDR1 WNHNN and CDR2 SYGVQD (reference sequence). The CDR3, as DNA: TGCGCCAGCAGTGCCCTTCCTGGGGATGCGCAGTATTTT. Translating it yields CASSALPGDAQYF.

J is TRBJ2-7 and V is TRBV6-4, with D tentatively TRBD1 (6 bases). V shed 5 bases and J shed 5 bases, with 25 bases lying between them. This CDR3 contains 17 residues. Per germline, CDR1 MRHNA and CDR2 SNTAGT. The CDR3 sequence is CASSRVTRGPSPNEQYF. CDR3 in DNA: TGTGCCAGCAGTCGAGTCACCAGGGGTCCCTCTCCTAACGAGCAGTACTTC.

This clonotype was observed at least ten times. CDR3 sequence reads: CASSPRLDSPLHF. DNA for the CDR3: TGTGCCAGCAGCCCCCGCCTGGATTCACCCCTCCACTTT. The chain combines TRBV9 with TRBJ1-6, with D unclear. The germline CDR1 and CDR2 sequences are SGDLS and YYNGEE. The length of the CDR3 is 13 residues. Trimming stripped 4 bases from V and 8 bases from J, with 10 bases between.

As concerns this clonotype: A much bigger clone sits one base away, suggesting this may be a read error. The CDR3 region has the DNA TGTGCCAGTAGTATGGGGGGGGGCCGGGACACTCACACTGAAGCTTTCTTT. Its translation: CASSMGGGRDTHTEAFF. This chain uses TRBV19 with TRBJ1-1; a weak D match, TRBD1 (6 bases). V gave up 3 bases and J gave up 3 bases, with 20 bases separating them. CDR3 length equals 17 residues. Germline V gene lookup returns CDR1 LNHDA and CDR2 SQIVND (reference sequence).

This chain connects TRBV7-2 to TRBJ2-7; 8 bases are shared with TRBD2. This CDR3 contains 15 residues. From germline, CDR1 is SGHTA and CDR2 FQGNSA. V shed 1 base, J shed 3 bases, and the junction held 5 bases outside the gene matches. The CDR3 coding sequence is TGTGCCAGCAGCTTAGTGCCTAGCGGGCGCTACGAGCAGTACTTC. It codes for CASSLVPSGRYEQYF.

The table lists this clonotype with many counts. The chain joins TRBV7-3 to TRBJ2-1; no clear D gene. The CDR3 spans 14 residues. Trimming removed 2 bases at V and 10 bases at J, with 15 bases between. Per germline, CDR1 SGHTA and CDR2 FQGTGA. The CDR3 DNA sequence: TGTGCCAGCAGCTTAGGTCGTAGTCCAGCCGAGCAGTTCTTC. It translates to CASSLGRSPAEQFF.

The chain combines TRBV6-1 with TRBJ2-3, with no clear D. The germline V gene has CDR1 MNHNS and CDR2 SASEGT. The length of the CDR3 is 15 residues. V was shortened by 6 bases and J by 5 bases, with 18 bases between the two germline ends. CDR3 in amino acids: CASRTGSARVDTQYF. CDR3 coding DNA: TGTGCCAGCAGAACCGGGTCTGCAAGGGTAGATACGCAGTATTTT.

This chain uses TRBV6-5 with TRBJ2-3; 9 nucleotides line up with TRBD1. The J segment lost 4 bases and the V segment lost 2 bases, leaving 7 bases of the junction unmatched. The CDR3 consists of 16 residues. The germline V gene encodes CDR1 MNHEY and CDR2 SVGAGI. CDR3 in amino acids: CASSYLPGQGPDTQYF. CDR3 nucleotide sequence: TGTGCCAGCAGTTACCTTCCGGGACAGGGTCCAGATACGCAGTATTTT.

This clonotype was observed a few times. V usage is TRBV5-1 and J usage is TRBJ2-7; 12 bases agree with TRBD2. J gave up 4 bases and V 0 bases, and 8 bases lay outside the gene matches. Germline values: CDR1 SGHRS, CDR2 YFSETQ. The CDR3 is 17 amino acids. DNA for the CDR3: TGCGCCAGCAGCTTGGGGTTAGCCGGGACTAGCGGGTACGAGCAGTACTTC. This translates into CASSLGLAGTSGYEQYF.

This clonotype turned up a few times. V usage is TRBV4-1 and J usage is TRBJ2-1; D may be TRBD1 (5 bases). V shed 5 bases and J shed 9 bases, with 20 bases lying between them. Germline V gene sequence: CDR1 MGHRA, CDR2 YSYEKL. The CDR3 runs to 15 residues. The CDR3 loop is CASSAQGSPYREQFF. The CDR3, as DNA: TGCGCCAGCAGCGCGCAGGGATCACCTTATCGTGAGCAGTTCTTC.

A remark on this clonotype: This sequence may be a read error, since a much larger clone differs from it by one base. This CDR3 is CSPRSVTSGIPNTQYF. In nucleotides, the CDR3 is TGCAGTCCTAGATCGGTGACTAGCGGGATCCCCAATACGCAGTATTTT. V is TRBV20-1 and J is TRBJ2-3; 11 bases are a match to TRBD2. Germline-derived CDR1 and CDR2 are DFQATT and SNEGSKA (reference sequence). The CDR3 is 16 amino acids.

This clonotype was counted at least ten times. The chain uses TRBV2 and TRBJ1-4; possibly TRBD1 for D (6 bases). This CDR3 contains 17 residues. With 3 bases removed from V and 4 bases from J, the gap between germline ends came to 18 bases. Germline V gene lookup returns CDR1 SNHLY and CDR2 FYNNEI. In DNA form, the CDR3 reads TGTGCCAGCAGTGAGGGGGCGGGCGGACAGCATAATGAAAAACTGTTTTTT. It is translated as CASSEGAGGQHNEKLFF.

This clonotype has ten or more counts. The V call is TRBV3-1, the J call TRBJ2-7; 8 bases align to TRBD1. V trimming: 4 bases; J trimming: 9 bases; junction bases outside the gene matches: 8. The CDR3 extends over 13 amino acids. Germline V gives CDR1 LGHDT, CDR2 YNNKEL (reference sequence). CDR3 residues: CASSPSQGAGQYF. The CDR3, as DNA: TGTGCCAGCAGCCCAAGTCAGGGGGCCGGGCAGTACTTC.

The chain carries TRBV15 and TRBJ1-2, with D unclear. The V end lost 0 bases, the J end lost 3 bases, and 20 bases lay between the germline ends. The germline V gene encodes CDR1 LNHNV and CDR2 YYDKDF (reference sequence). The CDR3 runs to 18 residues. The CDR3 bases are TGTGCCACCAGCAGAGATAGGGCAGTAGGCAGGTTGTACTATGGCTACACCTTC. It translates to CATSRDRAVGRLYYGYTF.

V gene TRBV12-3 or TRBV12-4 combines with J gene TRBJ1-4, with unresolved D. V dropped 4 bases and J dropped 5 bases, with 14 bases sitting between them. The CDR3 sequence is 15 residues long. In DNA, the CDR3 is TGTGCCAGCAGTTACGGGTCGGGAGTCAATGAAAAACTGTTTTTT. Its protein is CASSYGSGVNEKLFF.

This clonotype has at least ten counts. The CDR3 nucleotides are TGTGCCAGCAGCTTCTCCGGGGCTCTAATGAACACTGAAGCTTTCTTT. Translation gives CASSFSGALMNTEAFF. The chain recombines TRBV7-2 with TRBJ1-1; a possible D gene is TRBD1 (5 bases). The CDR3 sequence is 16 residues long. The V gene's germline CDR1 is SGHTA and CDR2 FQGNSA. Trimming took 3 bases from V and 0 from J, leaving 14 bases between them.

Ten or more counts support this clonotype. The genes are TRBV14 and TRBJ2-3; 10 bases map to TRBD2. Germline lookup yields CDR1 SGHDN and CDR2 FVKESK. J gave up 3 bases and V 1 base, and 4 bases lay outside the gene matches. The CDR3 covers 16 residues. The CDR3 here is CASSQASGSRTDTQYF. DNA for the CDR3: TGTGCCAGCAGCCAAGCTAGCGGGAGTAGGACAGATACGCAGTATTTT.

This clonotype was detected ten times or more. This rearrangement joins TRBV12-3 or TRBV12-4 to TRBJ1-2; D remains unclear. CDR3 length: 14 amino acids. V was shortened by 5 bases and J by 8 bases, with 18 bases between the two germline ends. The chain's CDR3 is CASSPSDVSRGYTF. CDR3 in DNA: TGTGCCAGCAGTCCGAGCGACGTGAGTAGGGGCTACACCTTC.